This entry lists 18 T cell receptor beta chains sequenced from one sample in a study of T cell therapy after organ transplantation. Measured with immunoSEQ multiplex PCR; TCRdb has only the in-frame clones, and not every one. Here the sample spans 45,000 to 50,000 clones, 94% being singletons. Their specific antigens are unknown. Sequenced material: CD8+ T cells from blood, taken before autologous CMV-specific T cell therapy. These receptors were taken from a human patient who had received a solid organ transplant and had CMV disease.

CDR3 region: CASSSAWTGGTEAFF. CDR3 bases: TGCGCCAGCAGCTCTGCATGGACAGGGGGAACTGAAGCTTTCTTT. The chain carries TRBV5-1 and TRBJ1-1; 10 positions match TRBD1. Germline CDR1 reads SGHRS; CDR2 reads YFSETQ. The CDR3 has 15 residues. With V trimmed by 3 bases and J by 5 bases, 7 bases remained unmatched.

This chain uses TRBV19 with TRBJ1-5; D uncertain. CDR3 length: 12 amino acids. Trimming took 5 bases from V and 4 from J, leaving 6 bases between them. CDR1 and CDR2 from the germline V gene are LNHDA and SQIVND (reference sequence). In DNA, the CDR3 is TGTGCCAGTAGTGCCCATAATCAGCCCCAGCATTTT. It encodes CASSAHNQPQHF.

CDR3 in DNA: TGTGCCAGCAGTTACCAGGGAGCAACTAATGAAAAACTGTTTTTT. Amino acid sequence: CASSYQGATNEKLFF. The chain uses TRBV6-5 and TRBJ1-4; D possibly corresponds to TRBD1 (5 bases). Per the germline V gene, CDR1 is MNHEY and CDR2 is SVGAGI. V dropped 2 bases and J dropped 0 bases, with 7 bases sitting between them. This CDR3 spans 15 amino acids.

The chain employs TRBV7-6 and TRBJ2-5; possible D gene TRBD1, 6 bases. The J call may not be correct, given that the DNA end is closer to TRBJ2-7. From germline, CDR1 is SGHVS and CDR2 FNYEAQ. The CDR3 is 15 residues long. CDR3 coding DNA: TGTGCCAGCAGCTTAGAGGGGGAATCCCCCCTCGAGCAGTACTTC. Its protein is CASSLEGESPLEQYF.

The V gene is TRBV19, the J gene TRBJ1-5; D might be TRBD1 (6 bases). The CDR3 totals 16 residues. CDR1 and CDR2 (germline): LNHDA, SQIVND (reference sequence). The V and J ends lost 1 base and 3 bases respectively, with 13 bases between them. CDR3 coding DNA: TGTGCCAGTAGTATAGGTCCACAGGGTTCCAATCAGCCCCAGCATTTT. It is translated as CASSIGPQGSNQPQHF.

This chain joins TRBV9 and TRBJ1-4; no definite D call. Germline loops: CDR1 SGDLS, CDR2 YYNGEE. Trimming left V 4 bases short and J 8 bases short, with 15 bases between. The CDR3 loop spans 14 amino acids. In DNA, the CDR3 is TGTGCCAGCAGCCCCCCGGCAGGTGGAGAAAAACTGTTTTTT. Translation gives CASSPPAGGEKLFF.

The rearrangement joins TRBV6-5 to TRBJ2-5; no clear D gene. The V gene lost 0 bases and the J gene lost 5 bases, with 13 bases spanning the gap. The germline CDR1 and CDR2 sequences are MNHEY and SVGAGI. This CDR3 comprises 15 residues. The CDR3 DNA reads TGTGCCAGCAGTTACTCTATTAGTTCTGATGAGACCCAGTACTTC. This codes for CASSYSISSDETQYF.

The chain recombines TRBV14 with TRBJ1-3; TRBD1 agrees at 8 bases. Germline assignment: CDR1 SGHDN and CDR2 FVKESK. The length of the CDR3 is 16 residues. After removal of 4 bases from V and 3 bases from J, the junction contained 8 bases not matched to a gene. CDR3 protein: CASSRVPGGFGNTIYF. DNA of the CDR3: TGTGCCAGCAGCCGGGTACCAGGGGGCTTTGGAAACACCATATATTTT.

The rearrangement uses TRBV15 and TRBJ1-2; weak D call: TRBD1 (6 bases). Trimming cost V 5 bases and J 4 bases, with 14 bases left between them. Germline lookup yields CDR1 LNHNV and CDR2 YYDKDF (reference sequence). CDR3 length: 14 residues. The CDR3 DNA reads TGTGCCACCAGCGAGGGGGGCCTCGGCTATGGCTACACCTTC. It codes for CATSEGGLGYGYTF.

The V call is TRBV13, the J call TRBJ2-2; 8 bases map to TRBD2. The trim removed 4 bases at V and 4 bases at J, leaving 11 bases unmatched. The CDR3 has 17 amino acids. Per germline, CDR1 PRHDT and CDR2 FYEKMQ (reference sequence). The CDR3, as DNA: TGTGCCAGCAGCTCGCTTTCAAGCGGGAGTCTCACCGGGGAGCTGTTTTTT. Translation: CASSSLSSGSLTGELFF.

DNA of the CDR3: TGTGCCAGCAGCTTAATGCGGGGGGGCAGCCCAGATACGCAGTATTTT. It translates to CASSLMRGGSPDTQYF. The rearrangement joins TRBV7-8 to TRBJ2-3; 9 bases map to TRBD2. The CDR3 loop spans 16 amino acids. The ends lost 2 bases at V and 4 bases at J; junction bases unmatched: 7. Germline V lookup: CDR1 SGHVS, CDR2 FQNEAQ.

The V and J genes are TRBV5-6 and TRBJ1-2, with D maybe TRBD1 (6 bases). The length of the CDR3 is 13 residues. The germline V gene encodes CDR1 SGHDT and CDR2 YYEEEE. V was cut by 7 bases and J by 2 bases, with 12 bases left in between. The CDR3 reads CASGGTGNYGYTF. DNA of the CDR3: TGTGCCAGCGGTGGAACAGGGAACTATGGCTACACCTTC.

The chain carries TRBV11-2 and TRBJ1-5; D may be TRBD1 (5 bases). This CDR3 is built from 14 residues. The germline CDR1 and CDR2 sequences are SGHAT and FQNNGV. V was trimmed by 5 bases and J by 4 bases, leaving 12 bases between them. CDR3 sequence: CASSGMGGNQPQHF. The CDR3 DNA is TGTGCCAGCAGCGGTATGGGGGGTAATCAGCCCCAGCATTTT.

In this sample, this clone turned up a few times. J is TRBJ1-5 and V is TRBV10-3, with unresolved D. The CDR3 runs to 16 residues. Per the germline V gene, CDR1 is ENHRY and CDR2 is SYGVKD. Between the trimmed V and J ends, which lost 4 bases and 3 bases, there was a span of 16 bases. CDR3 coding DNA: TGTGCCATCAGTGTCGGGGAACAGCCAAACAATCAGCCCCAGCATTTT. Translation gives CAISVGEQPNNQPQHF.

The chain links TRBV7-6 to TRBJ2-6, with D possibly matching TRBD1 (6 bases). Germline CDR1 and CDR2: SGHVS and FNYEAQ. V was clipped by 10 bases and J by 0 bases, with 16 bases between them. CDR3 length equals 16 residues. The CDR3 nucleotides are TGTGCCACCCCTAACAGGGCCGACTCTGGGGCCAACGTCCTGACTTTC. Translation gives CATPNRADSGANVLTF.

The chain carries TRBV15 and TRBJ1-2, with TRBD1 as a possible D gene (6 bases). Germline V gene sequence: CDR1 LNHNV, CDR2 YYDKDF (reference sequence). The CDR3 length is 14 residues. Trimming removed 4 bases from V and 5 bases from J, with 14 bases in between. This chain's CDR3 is CATSTSFRGYGYTF. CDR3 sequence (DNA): TGTGCCACCAGCACCTCCTTTAGGGGGTATGGCTACACCTTC.

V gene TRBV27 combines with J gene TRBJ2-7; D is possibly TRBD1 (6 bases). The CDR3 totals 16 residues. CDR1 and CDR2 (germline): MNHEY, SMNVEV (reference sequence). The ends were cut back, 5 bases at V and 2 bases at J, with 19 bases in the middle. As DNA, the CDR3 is TGTGCCAGCAGTACCCCACCCTCGACAGGCACCTACGAGCAGTACTTC. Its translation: CASSTPPSTGTYEQYF.

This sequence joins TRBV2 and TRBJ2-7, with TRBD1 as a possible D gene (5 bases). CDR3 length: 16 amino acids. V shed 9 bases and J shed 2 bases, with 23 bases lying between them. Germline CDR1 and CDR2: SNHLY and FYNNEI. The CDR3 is CASFRSSPTDTYEQYF. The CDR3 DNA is TGTGCCAGTTTTCGGTCTTCCCCGACAGATACCTACGAGCAGTACTTC.